This T cell receptor beta chain was recorded in a study of cytomegalovirus exposure and HLA in healthy donors. General study points: Reports indicate that TCR beta sequences accurately predicted the HLA-A and HLA-B alleles of most subjects.

Details on this clone: Its target is not known.

PCR employed 60 Vbeta and 13 Jbeta primers. The repertoire was sequenced with immunoSEQ multiplex PCR; TCRdb's copy has only in-frame clones and lacks some. The data show 80,000 to 95,000 clones, with 63% seen just once and roughly 6% held by the top ten. What was sequenced was PBMCs. The clonotype was recovered from a woman in her twenties or thirties in good health and CMV-seronegative.

The CDR3 here is CASSSRDRAKLFF. The CDR3 DNA reads as TGTGCCAGCAGTTCCCGGGACAGGGCAAAACTGTTTTTT. This chain connects TRBV27 to TRBJ1-4; 9 positions match TRBD1. This CDR3 has 13 residues. The junction had 4 bases not matched to a gene; V was cut back by 4 bases and J by 10 bases. Germline CDR1 MNHEY, CDR2 SMNVEV (reference sequence).